This T cell receptor (beta chain) was found in a study of blood T cell repertoires in COVID-19 (dated by TCRdb to the early 2020s). As for the study more broadly: Collaborator samples came from the United States, Italy and Spain and covered acute and convalescent phases of COVID-19. The sample metadata nearly always contained a de-identified subject ID, COVID-19 status, age in years and sex. HLA class I and class II types, where available, came from metadata supplied by the sample provider rather than from assay-based typing. The material from the prospective study consisted of cDNA or gDNA derived from T cells, B-cell-depleted T cells, or PBMCs. The repertoires were made available in a free public database intended to serve as a resource for research on the immune response to SARS-CoV-2. Samples were obtained from the ongoing ImmuneRACE study (first 160 participants) and from about 1,300 subjects provided by 6 global collaborators. Subjects who had been exposed to COVID-19, were actively infected with it, or had recovered from it provided the deeply sampled blood TCRbeta repertoires that made up the dataset.

A second Seattle source provided samples from volunteer blood donors who had recovered from COVID-19. Each collaborating institution followed its own protocols to collect whole blood in K2EDTA tubes. For TCRbeta analysis, collaborators shipped samples in one of three forms: frozen whole blood, isolated PBMCs, or DNA extracted from either of those sample types. The paper's findings and limits, for the study overall: The amount of clinical and demographic metadata varied by source and participant and was provided uncurated.

TCRbeta CDR3 regions were amplified from genomic DNA by means of the immunoSEQ Assay, a bias-controlled multiplex PCR. The paper's processing steps were these. Within the assay, amplification of reference gene primers was used to estimate how many nucleated cells each sample contained. To quantify the absolute abundance of each unique TCRbeta CDR3 rearrangement, sequence reads were collapsed and filtered. For each sample, productive Simpson clonality was calculated as the square root of Simpson's diversity index across productive rearrangements. TCRdb limited this immuneACCESS table to in-frame rearrangements with V and J called. A share of clones is missing; checked studies link under half to unresolved V genes, and the rest is unexplained. From that table come the V and J calls and clone size; the DNA was used to work out D and trimming. This sample gives some 230,000 clones in total; 84% of them show up just once. The biggest ten clones account for 3% to 3.5% of the sample.

Cut back by 2 bases and 6 bases, the V and J ends lie 15 bases apart. The CDR3 contains 15 residues, cysteine and phenylalanine counted. Only CDR3 DNA remains: 45 bases, in frame from the first base. The germline V gene (reference sequence) specifies SGHKS as CDR1 and YYEKEE as CDR2. About this clone itself: No antigen is known for it. Base qualities are not at hand, and no much larger clone is one base apart.

The sequenced sample was peripheral blood. The source is a woman between 25 and 40 years old who had recovered from COVID-19. The chain links TRBV5-5 with TRBJ2-1, with TRBD2 tentatively as D gene (6 bases match). The CDR3 sequence is CASSFQRALFNEQFF. The DNA sequence reads TGTGCCAGCAGCTTCCAGCGGGCCCTTTTCAATGAGCAGTTCTTC.